The rows below give T cell receptor beta chains drawn from one sample of a study of Graves' ophthalmopathy and Graves' hyperthyroidism. TCRdb called the multiplex PCR reads again in MiXCR, with one record for every CDR3 protein. The repertoire holds roughly 500,000 distinct CDR3 sequences, over 13% seen once, with over 8% in the top ten. The specimen sequenced was blood. The receptors stem from a woman aged 30 to 39 with Graves' ophthalmopathy. The conserved cysteine and the conserved F or W are not part of the CDR3 here. The D gene is left open where the match is weak. Expanded clones are given a class, and other clones once, few, many or no size at all.

TRBJ2-7 | - | TRBV11-2 | TRBD1 | ASSLDPTGGEQY
TRBJ1-1 | many | TRBV7-3 | - | ASSRREGTEAF
TRBJ1-5 | - | TRBV5-5 | - | ASSLASRVEDQPQH
TRBJ1-5 | - | TRBV12-5 | - | ASGSDGGLQPQH
TRBJ1-3 | many | TRBV12-5 | - | ASGLYSGNTIY
TRBJ2-7 | many | TRBV20-1 | - | SAIVGRDYEQY
TRBJ1-1 | - | TRBV18 | TRBD1 | ASSQEDRGHSEAF
TRBJ2-7 | many | TRBV7-8 | TRBD1 | ASSSTRQGYEQY
TRBJ2-5 | many | TRBV11-2 | TRBD1 | ASSLRTGIQETQY
TRBJ1-5 | many | TRBV10-3 | TRBD1 | AISNRGIGNQPQH
TRBJ2-7 | many | TRBV6-1 | TRBD1 | ASSRADRHTYEQY
TRBJ1-4 | - | TRBV6-1 | TRBD1 | ASSQTGVSEKLF
TRBJ1-2 | many | TRBV6-2/TRBV6-3 | - | ASSYGADYGYT
TRBJ1-2 | many | TRBV4-1 | - | ASSQVTEQTNYGYT
TRBJ1-5 | many | TRBV19 | - | ASSIPGAGNQPQH
TRBJ2-7 | many | TRBV3-1 | TRBD1 | ASSHPRQGKDEQY
TRBJ2-7 | many | TRBV10-2 | TRBD1 | ASRHTGDEQY
TRBJ2-6 | many | TRBV6-1 | - | ASSPPAGANVLT
TRBJ2-7 | few | TRBV5-6 | TRBD1 | ASSQGTDFYEQY
TRBJ1-2 | many | TRBV20-1 | - | SARDQRPTNYGYT
TRBJ1-5 | many | TRBV6-2/TRBV6-3 | - | ASSYEFGGSESNQPQH
TRBJ2-7 | many | TRBV12-3/TRBV12-4 | TRBD1 | ASSSPRDRRDEQY
TRBJ2-2 | - | TRBV11-2 | - | ASIPADGGANTGELF
TRBJ2-2 | many | TRBV6-1 | - | ASSERATNTGELF
TRBJ1-6 | - | TRBV6-1 | - | ASSRRSGVTDNSPLH
TRBJ1-1 | many | TRBV6-5 | - | ASSYSQTMNTEAF
TRBJ2-5 | many | TRBV2 | TRBD2 | ASSGSGLGQ
TRBJ2-7 | once | TRBV6-1 | TRBD1 | ASSSGTGLEEQY
TRBJ1-5 | many | TRBV7-8 | - | ASSLGKASNQPQH
TRBJ2-5 | many | TRBV6-5 | TRBD1 | ASSYSTGLGEETQY